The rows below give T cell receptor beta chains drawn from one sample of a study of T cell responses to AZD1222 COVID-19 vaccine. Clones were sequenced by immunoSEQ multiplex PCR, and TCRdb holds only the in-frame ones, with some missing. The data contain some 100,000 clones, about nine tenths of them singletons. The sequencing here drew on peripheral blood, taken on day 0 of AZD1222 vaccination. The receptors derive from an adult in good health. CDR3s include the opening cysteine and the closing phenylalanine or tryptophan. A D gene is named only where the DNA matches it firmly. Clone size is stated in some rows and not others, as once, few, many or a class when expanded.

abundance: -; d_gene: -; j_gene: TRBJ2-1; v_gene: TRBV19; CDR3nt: TGTGCCAGTAGTATTTCTCTCTCTCACAATGAGCAGTTCTTC; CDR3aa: CASSISLSHNEQFF
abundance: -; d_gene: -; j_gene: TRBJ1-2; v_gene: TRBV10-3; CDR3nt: TGTGCCATCAGGGAAGGGCAGGGCCACTATGGCTACACCTTC; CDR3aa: CAIREGQGHYGYTF
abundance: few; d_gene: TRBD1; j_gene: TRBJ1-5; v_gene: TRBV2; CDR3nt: TGTGCCAGCAGTCCTGGACAGGGTTATCAGCCCCAGCATTTT; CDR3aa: CASSPGQGYQPQHF
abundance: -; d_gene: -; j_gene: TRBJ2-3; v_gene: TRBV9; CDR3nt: TGTGCCAGCAGGCCATCTGTCAACACAGATACGCAGTATTTT; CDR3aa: CASRPSVNTDTQYF
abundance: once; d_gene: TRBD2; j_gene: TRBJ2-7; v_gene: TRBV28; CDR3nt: TGTGCCAGCAGTCCACTGACTAGCGGGGGGCCGTACTTC; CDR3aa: CASSPLTSGGPYF
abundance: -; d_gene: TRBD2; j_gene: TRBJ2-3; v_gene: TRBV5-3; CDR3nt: TGTGCCCCAAGGCTTAGCGGGAGCACAGATACGCAGTATTTT; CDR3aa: CAPRLSGSTDTQYF
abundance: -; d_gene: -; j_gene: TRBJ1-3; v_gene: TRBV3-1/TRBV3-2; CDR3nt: TGTGCCAGCAGCCTTGACAGGTTATTAGGAAACACCATATATTTT; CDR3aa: CASSLDRLLGNTIYF
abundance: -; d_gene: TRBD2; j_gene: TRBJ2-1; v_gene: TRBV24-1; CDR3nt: TGTGCCACCAGTGACCCCGGGACTAGCGGGGGGGCTAGCTATGAGCAGTTCTTC; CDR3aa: CATSDPGTSGGASYEQFF
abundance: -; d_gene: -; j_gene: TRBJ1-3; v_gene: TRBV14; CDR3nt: TGTGCCAGCAGCCAGGGGGAGCGGATCTCTGGAAACACCATATATTTT; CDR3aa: CASSQGERISGNTIYF
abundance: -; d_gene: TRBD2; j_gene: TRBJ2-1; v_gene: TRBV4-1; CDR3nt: TGCGCCAGCAGCCAAGGAACCCTAGCGGGGGCTTACAATGAGCAGTTCTTC; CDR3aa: CASSQGTLAGAYNEQFF
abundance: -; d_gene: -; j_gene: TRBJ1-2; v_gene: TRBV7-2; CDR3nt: TGTGCCAGCAATACAGGGTCGGTTTATGGCTACACCTTC; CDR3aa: CASNTGSVYGYTF
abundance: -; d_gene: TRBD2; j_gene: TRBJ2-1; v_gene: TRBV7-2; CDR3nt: TGTGCCAGCCAGACTAGCGGGGTTGCCGGCAATGAGCAGTTCTTC; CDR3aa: CASQTSGVAGNEQFF
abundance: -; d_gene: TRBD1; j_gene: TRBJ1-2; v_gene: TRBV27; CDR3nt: TGTGCCAGCAGTTTATTGGGGACAGAAAGAGTCGGCTACACCTTC; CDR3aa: CASSLLGTERVGYTF
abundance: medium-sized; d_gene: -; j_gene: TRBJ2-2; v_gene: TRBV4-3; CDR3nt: TGCGCCAGCAGCCGCTCCGGGACGGACCAGAACACCGGGGAGCTGTTTTTT; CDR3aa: CASSRSGTDQNTGELFF
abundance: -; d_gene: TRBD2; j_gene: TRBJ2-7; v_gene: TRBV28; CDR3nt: TGTGCCAGCAGTTCGACGGGGGGGCCGACTAACGAGCAGTACTTC; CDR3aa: CASSSTGGPTNEQYF
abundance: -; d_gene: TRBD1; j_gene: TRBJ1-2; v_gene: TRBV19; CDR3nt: TGTGCCAGTAGTCCTCGGACAGGGTCGGTCAGTGGCTACACCTTC; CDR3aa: CASSPRTGSVSGYTF
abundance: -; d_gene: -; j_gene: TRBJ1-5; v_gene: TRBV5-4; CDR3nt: TGTGCCAGCAGCTTAGATCCTTTGAGCAATCAGCCCCAGCATTTT; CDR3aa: CASSLDPLSNQPQHF
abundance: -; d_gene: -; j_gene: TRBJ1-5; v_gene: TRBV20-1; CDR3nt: TGCAGTGCTAGAGATGGGCAGCCCCAGCATTTT; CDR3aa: CSARDGQPQHF
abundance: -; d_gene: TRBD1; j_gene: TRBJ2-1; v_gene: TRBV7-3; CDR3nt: TGTGCCAGCAGCTTATTGGGACAGGGAGGCTACAATGAGCAGTTCTTC; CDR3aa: CASSLLGQGGYNEQFF
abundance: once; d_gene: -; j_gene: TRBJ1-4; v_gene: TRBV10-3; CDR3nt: TGTGCCATCAGTAGGAAGGGCCCTGCAACTAATGAAAAACTGTTTTTT; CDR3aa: CAISRKGPATNEKLFF
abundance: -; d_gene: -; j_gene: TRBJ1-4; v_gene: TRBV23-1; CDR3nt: TGCGCCAGCAGTCAAAGGGGGGAGGGATGGGTTAATGAAAAACTGTTTTTT; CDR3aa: CASSQRGEGWVNEKLFF
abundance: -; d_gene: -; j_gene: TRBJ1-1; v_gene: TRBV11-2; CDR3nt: TGTGCCAGCAGCTTGACTGCCATGAACACTGAAGCTTTCTTT; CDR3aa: CASSLTAMNTEAFF
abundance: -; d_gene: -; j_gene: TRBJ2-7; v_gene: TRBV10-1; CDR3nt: TGCGCCAGCAGTGAGTCAACGCGGAGCGAGCAGTACTTC; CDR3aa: CASSESTRSEQYF
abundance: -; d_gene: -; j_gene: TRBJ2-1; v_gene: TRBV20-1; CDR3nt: TGCAGTGCTAGGTCTCCCAATGAGCAGTTCTTC; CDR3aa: CSARSPNEQFF
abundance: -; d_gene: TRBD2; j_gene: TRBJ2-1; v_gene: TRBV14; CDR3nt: TGTGCCAGCAGCCACGCCACTAGCGGGGGGCTCTATGAGCAGTTCTTC; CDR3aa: CASSHATSGGLYEQFF
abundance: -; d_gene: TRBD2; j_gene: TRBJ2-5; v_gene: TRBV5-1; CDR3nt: TGCGCCAGCAGCCAGGGACTAGCGGGAGGGGCGAGAGAGACCCAGTACTTC; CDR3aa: CASSQGLAGGARETQYF
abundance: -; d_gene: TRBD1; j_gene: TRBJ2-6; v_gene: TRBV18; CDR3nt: TGTGCCAGCTCACCGAACTTCGGACAGGGGAGGACTGGGGCCAACGTCCTGACTTTC; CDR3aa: CASSPNFGQGRTGANVLTF
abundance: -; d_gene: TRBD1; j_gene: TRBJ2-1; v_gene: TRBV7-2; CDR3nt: TGTGCCAGCAGCTTCATACCCGGGACAGCCGTGAAGCAGTTCTTC; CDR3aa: CASSFIPGTAVKQFF
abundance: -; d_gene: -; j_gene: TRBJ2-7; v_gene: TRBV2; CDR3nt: TGTGCCAGCAGTGACGGGGGCCTCAGCTCCTACGAGCAGTACTTC; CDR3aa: CASSDGGLSSYEQYF
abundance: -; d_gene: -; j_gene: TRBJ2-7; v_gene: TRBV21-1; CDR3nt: TGTGCCAGCAGCCACCTTAGGGGCCCGAGCTCCTACGAGCAGTACTTC; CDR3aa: CASSHLRGPSSYEQYF
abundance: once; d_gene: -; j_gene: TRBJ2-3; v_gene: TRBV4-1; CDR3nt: TGCGCCAGCAGCCCAAACGTTAGCAGCTTCACAGATACGCAGTATTTT; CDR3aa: CASSPNVSSFTDTQYF
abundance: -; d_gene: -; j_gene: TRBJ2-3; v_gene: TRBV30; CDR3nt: TGTGCCTGGAGTGTACGGGGGCCTCGCGGTGATACGCAGTATTTT; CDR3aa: CAWSVRGPRGDTQYF
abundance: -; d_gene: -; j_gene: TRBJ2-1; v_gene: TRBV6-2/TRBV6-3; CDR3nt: TGTGCCAGCAGTTACTCGATGGCAAGGAGATTGGGAAATGAGCAGTTCTTC; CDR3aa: CASSYSMARRLGNEQFF
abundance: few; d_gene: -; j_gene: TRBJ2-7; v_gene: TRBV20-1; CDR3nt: TGCAGTTCCGGGACAAACTACGAGCAGTACTTC; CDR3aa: CSSGTNYEQYF
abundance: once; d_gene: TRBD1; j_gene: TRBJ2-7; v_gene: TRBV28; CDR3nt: TGTGCCAGCAGTAGGGGACAGAGTCCCTACGAGCAGTACTTC; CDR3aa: CASSRGQSPYEQYF
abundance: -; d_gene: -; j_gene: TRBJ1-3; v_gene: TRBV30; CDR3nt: TGTGCCCGGGGGGGCAGCCCAGACTCTGGAAACACCATATATTTT; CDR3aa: CARGGSPDSGNTIYF
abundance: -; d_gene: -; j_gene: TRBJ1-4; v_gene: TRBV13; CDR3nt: TGTGCCAGCGCTCGGGGTAATGAAAAACTGTTTTTT; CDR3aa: CASARGNEKLFF
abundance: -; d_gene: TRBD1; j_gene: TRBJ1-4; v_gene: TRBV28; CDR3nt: TGTGCCAGCTGGACAGGGATAAATGAAAAACTGTTTTTT; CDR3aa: CASWTGINEKLFF
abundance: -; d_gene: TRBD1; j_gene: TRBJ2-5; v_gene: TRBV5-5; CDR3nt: TGTGCCAGCAGGCGAACCGGGACAGGGGTAGTCCAAGAGACCCAGTACTTC; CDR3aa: CASRRTGTGVVQETQYF
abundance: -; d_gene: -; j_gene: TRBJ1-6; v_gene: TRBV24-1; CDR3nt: TGTGCCACCAGTGCCAGGGAGTATTCACCCCTCCACTTT; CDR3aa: CATSAREYSPLHF
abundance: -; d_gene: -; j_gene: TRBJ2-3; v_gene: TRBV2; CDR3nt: TGTGCCAGCGGTAGTGGCGCAGATACGCAGTATTTT; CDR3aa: CASGSGADTQYF
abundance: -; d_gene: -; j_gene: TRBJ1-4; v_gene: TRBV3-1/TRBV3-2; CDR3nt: TGTGCCAGCAGCCAAAGCAGGGGACGGACTAATGAAAAACTGTTTTTT; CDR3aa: CASSQSRGRTNEKLFF
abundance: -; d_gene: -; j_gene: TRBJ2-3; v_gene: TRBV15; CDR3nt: TGTGCCACCAGCAGGGGGACCTACGGCACAGATACGCAGTATTTT; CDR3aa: CATSRGTYGTDTQYF
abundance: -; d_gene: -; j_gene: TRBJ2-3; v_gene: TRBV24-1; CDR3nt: TGTGCCACCAGTGATCAATCATACGAGCAGTCCCTAGATCCAGATACGCAGTATTTT; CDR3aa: CATSDQSYEQSLDPDTQYF
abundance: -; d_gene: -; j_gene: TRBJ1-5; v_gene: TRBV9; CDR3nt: TGTGCCAGCGCTCCCGGTTTAGGTCAGCCCCAGCATTTT; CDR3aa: CASAPGLGQPQHF
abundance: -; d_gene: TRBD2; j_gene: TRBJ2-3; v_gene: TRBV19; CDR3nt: TGTGCCAGTAGATCTAGCGGGGGTACAGATACGCAGTATTTT; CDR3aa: CASRSSGGTDTQYF
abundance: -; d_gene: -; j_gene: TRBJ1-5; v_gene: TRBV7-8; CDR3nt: TGTGCCAGCAGCTTAGTAAATCGTCGGGTGGGTCAGCCCCAGCATTTT; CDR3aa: CASSLVNRRVGQPQHF
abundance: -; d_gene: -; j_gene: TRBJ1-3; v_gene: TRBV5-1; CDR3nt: TGCGCCAGCAGCTTGGGCGGGTACTCTGGAAACACCATATATTTT; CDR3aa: CASSLGGYSGNTIYF